These 31 T cell receptor beta chains came from one sample sequenced in a study of response to subunit inactivated influenza vaccine. TCRdb used MiXCR to reprocess the RT-PCR reads, holding one entry per CDR3 protein. The sample shows hundreds of thousands of distinct CDR3 sequences, 7.6% of them seen only once. Sequences were derived from PBMCs from blood, sampled roughly 24 months after vaccination. The source is a man between 50 and 70 years old who received an inactivated influenza vaccine.

The chain combines TRBV10-3 with TRBJ2-1; TRBD1 is a possible D gene (5 bases). V was shortened by 2 bases and J by 7 bases, with 6 bases between the two germline ends. The CDR3 extends over 12 amino acids. Per germline, CDR1 ENHRY and CDR2 SYGVKD. The CDR3 loop is CAISEGANEQFF. In DNA form, the CDR3 reads TGTGCCATCAGTGAGGGGGCGAATGAGCAGTTCTTC.

In regard to this clonotype: This may come from a read error, since a much larger clone is one base off. V gene TRBV10-3 combines with J gene TRBJ2-3, with a weak D call TRBD2 (6 bases). This CDR3 comprises 14 residues. The germline V and J ends were trimmed by 4 bases and 3 bases, with 11 bases remaining between them. Per germline, CDR1 ENHRY and CDR2 SYGVKD. The CDR3 DNA is TGTGCCATCAGTGCTGGAGGGAATACAGATACGCAGTATTTT. Translation: CAISAGGNTDTQYF.

This clonotype was observed many times. The chain uses TRBV6-4 and TRBJ2-3; a possible D gene is TRBD2 (5 bases). The V end was cut by 4 bases, the J end by 0 bases, with 11 bases between. Germline loops: CDR1 MRHNA, CDR2 SNTAGT. This CDR3 comprises 15 residues. CDR3 protein: CASSASAVSTDTQYF. The CDR3, as DNA: TGTGCCAGCAGTGCTTCAGCGGTTAGCACAGATACGCAGTATTTT.

This clonotype was detected only a few times. This rearrangement joins TRBV10-3 to TRBJ1-1, with 7 bases that match TRBD1. CDR3 length: 13 residues. V shed 11 bases, J shed 0 bases, and the junction held 6 bases outside the gene matches. CDR1 ENHRY and CDR2 SYGVKD come from the germline V gene. The CDR3 reads CAVTGDLNTEAFF. CDR3 nucleotide sequence: TGTGCCGTAACAGGGGACTTGAACACTGAAGCTTTCTTT.

The chain joins TRBV13 to TRBJ1-1, with TRBD1 matching over 12 bases. The CDR3 is 16 residues long. CDR1 is PRHDT and CDR2 is FYEKMQ in the germline V gene (reference sequence). V lost 5 bases and J lost 5; bases outside the gene matches: 9. CDR3 region: CASSPPGQGAWTEAFF. Here the CDR3 DNA reads TGTGCCAGCAGCCCACCGGGACAGGGGGCTTGGACTGAAGCTTTCTTT.

The chain uses TRBV2 and TRBJ1-5, with TRBD1 identical over 7 bases. The CDR3 is 14 residues long. From germline, CDR1 is SNHLY and CDR2 FYNNEI. After removal of 4 bases from V and 3 bases from J, the junction contained 3 bases not matched to a gene. CDR3 sequence reads: CASSGTGLNQPQHF. In DNA form, the CDR3 reads TGTGCCAGCAGTGGGACAGGACTCAATCAGCCCCAGCATTTT.

This clonotype was found many times. The rearrangement links TRBV5-1 to TRBJ1-2; D is undetermined. The CDR3 contains 16 residues. Germline lookup yields CDR1 SGHRS and CDR2 YFSETQ. The germline V and J ends were trimmed by 0 bases and 3 bases, with 15 bases remaining between them. CDR3 sequence reads: CASSLDPVPKDYGYTF. CDR3 nucleotides: TGCGCCAGCAGCTTGGATCCGGTCCCGAAGGACTATGGCTACACCTTC. Full variable domain (outside the CDR3, taken from reference TRBV5-1 and TRBJ1-2): KAGVTQTPRYLIKTRGQQVTLSCSPISGHRSVSWYQQTPGQGLQFLFEYFSETQRNKGNFPGRFSGRQFSNSRSEMNVSTLELGDSALYLCASSLDPVPKDYGYTFGSGTRLTVV.

This clonotype showed up just a few times. This sequence joins TRBV20-1 and TRBJ2-7; no clear D. Trimming took 6 bases from V and 2 from J, leaving 11 bases between them. Germline V CDR1 and CDR2: DFQATT, SNEGSKA (reference sequence). This CDR3 region has 12 residues. The CDR3 reads CSAPVGTYEQYF. The CDR3 nucleotides read TGCAGTGCCCCGGTGGGAACCTACGAGCAGTACTTC.

Only a few counts were recorded for this clonotype. V usage is TRBV5-5 and J usage is TRBJ1-1; D gene unclear. This CDR3 contains 13 residues. The V gene's germline CDR1 is SGHKS and CDR2 YYEKEE (reference sequence). V was trimmed by 4 bases and J by 6 bases, leaving 13 bases between them. Written as DNA, the CDR3 is TGTGCCAGCAGCCCCTTAGTGGGGTCTGAAGCTTTCTTT. Translating it yields CASSPLVGSEAFF.

In its sample, this clonotype was seen a few times. The chain carries TRBV4-1 and TRBJ2-1, with TRBD1 matching over 7 bases. Germline-derived CDR1 and CDR2 are MGHRA and YSYEKL. V was pared by 1 base and J by 2 bases, with 5 bases of the junction left unmatched. This CDR3 has 16 residues. CDR3 region: CASSQVGDSTYNEQFF. The DNA of the CDR3 is TGCGCCAGCAGCCAAGTTGGGGACAGCACCTACAATGAGCAGTTCTTC.

This clonotype has only a few counts. This sequence joins TRBV12-5 and TRBJ2-1, with 8 bases that match TRBD2. In germline, CDR1 is LGHNT, CDR2 FRNRAP. J lost 4 bases, V lost 1 base, and 6 bases had no gene match. CDR3 length: 16 amino acids. The CDR3 bases are TGTGCTAGTGGTTTGGGGGGACTAGAGAAATACAATGAGCAGTTCTTC. This encodes CASGLGGLEKYNEQFF.

This sequence joins TRBV6-6 and TRBJ2-7, with D possibly TRBD2 on 7 matching bases. The V end lost 8 bases, the J end lost 5 bases, and 13 bases lay between the germline ends. Germline V gene data show CDR1 as MNHNY and CDR2 as SVGAGI (reference sequence). This CDR3 has 12 amino acids. The CDR3 DNA reads as TGTGCCAGCGGGGGGGGGCGGAACGAGCAGTACTTC. Encoded protein: CASGGGRNEQYF.

This clonotype showed up many times. This chain's CDR3 is CSVVGRGLSEQFF. CDR3 coding DNA: TGCAGCGTTGTGGGCAGGGGGCTGAGTGAGCAGTTCTTC. The chain has TRBV29-1 and TRBJ2-1; TRBD1 matches at 8 bases. In germline, CDR1 is SQVTM, CDR2 ANQGSEA. This CDR3 spans 13 amino acids. J lost 9 bases, V lost 4 bases, and 8 bases had no gene match.

This chain connects TRBV7-8 to TRBJ2-2; D is possibly TRBD1 (6 bases). The CDR3 has 14 residues. CDR1 and CDR2 (germline): SGHVS, FQNEAQ. Trimming took 2 bases from V and 6 from J, leaving 10 bases between them. In DNA form, the CDR3 reads TGTGCCAGCAGCTTATCAGGGGTATCCGGGGAGCTGTTTTTT. This gives the protein CASSLSGVSGELFF.

The chain links TRBV11-2 to TRBJ2-3; 9 bases align to TRBD2. Per the germline V gene, CDR1 is SGHAT and CDR2 is FQNNGV. The CDR3 loop spans 17 amino acids. Trimming took 1 base from V and 3 from J; bases not matched to a gene: 8. The CDR3 loop is CASSLVPAGGPTDTQYF. In nucleotides, the CDR3 is TGTGCCAGCAGCTTAGTTCCTGCGGGGGGGCCTACAGATACGCAGTATTTT.

The chain is built from TRBV5-5 and TRBJ1-2; TRBD1 matches 9 bases. CDR1 is SGHKS and CDR2 is YYEKEE in the germline V gene (reference sequence). V was pared by 4 bases and J by 9 bases, with 7 bases of the junction left unmatched. The length of the CDR3 is 13 residues. As DNA, the CDR3 is TGTGCCAGCAGCGTCCTCGGACAGGGGAGCTACACCTTC. It yields the protein CASSVLGQGSYTF.

This clonotype was counted ten times or more. CDR3 region: CASSQEGQGDQPQHF. In DNA form, the CDR3 reads TGTGCCAGCAGCCAAGAAGGACAGGGGGATCAGCCCCAGCATTTT. The V gene is TRBV3-1, the J gene TRBJ1-5, with 10 positions matching TRBD1. This CDR3 is 15 amino acids long. From germline, CDR1 is LGHDT and CDR2 YNNKEL (reference sequence). V was clipped by 0 bases and J by 5 bases; unmatched bases: 1.

This clonotype occurred many times. V gene TRBV5-1 combines with J gene TRBJ2-2, with D hard to call. The germline V and J ends were trimmed by 0 bases and 3 bases, with 12 bases remaining between them. This CDR3 contains 16 residues. From germline, CDR1 is SGHRS and CDR2 YFSETQ. As DNA, the CDR3 is TGCGCCAGCAGCTTGGCCCTAAACCGGGACACCGGGGAGCTGTTTTTT. Translation gives CASSLALNRDTGELFF.

V is TRBV23-1 and J is TRBJ2-2; 9 bases match TRBD1. TRBV23-1 is an ORF, and what it does is uncertain. V was pared by 6 bases and J by 7 bases, with 6 bases of the junction left unmatched. CDR3 length equals 14 residues. CDR3 protein: CASRGGQGSGELFF. The CDR3 nucleotides read TGCGCCAGCAGAGGGGGACAGGGTAGCGGGGAGCTGTTTTTT.

The rearrangement joins TRBV2 to TRBJ2-4; no clear D gene. V was pared by 0 bases and J by 4 bases, with 1 base between. CDR3 length: 12 residues. CDR1 and CDR2 (germline): SNHLY, FYNNEI. The CDR3 coding sequence is TGTGCCAGCAGTGAAGCGAAAAACATTCAGTACTTC. Translation: CASSEAKNIQYF.

The V call is TRBV7-9, the J call TRBJ2-3; D not resolved. Germline CDR1 SEHNR, CDR2 FQNEAQ (reference sequence). Trimming removed 3 bases at V and 2 bases at J, with 12 bases between. The CDR3 consists of 15 residues. The CDR3 is CASSLGAPDTDTQYF. DNA of the CDR3: TGTGCCAGCAGCTTGGGCGCACCTGACACAGATACGCAGTATTTT.

The chain couples TRBV10-3 to TRBJ2-7; 8 bases align to TRBD2. The V gene end was trimmed by 2 bases and the J gene end by 4 bases; junction bases not matched to a gene: 4. The germline V gene encodes CDR1 ENHRY and CDR2 SYGVKD. The CDR3 runs to 14 residues. The CDR3 sequence is CAISELGGGYEQYF. CDR3 in DNA: TGTGCCATCAGTGAGCTTGGCGGGGGGTACGAGCAGTACTTC.

This clonotype was counted a few times. The chain links TRBV4-2 to TRBJ2-3, with D possibly matching TRBD2 (7 bases). CDR1 is LGHNA, CDR2 YNFKEQ, per germline. This CDR3 is 16 amino acids long. The V gene lost 0 bases and the J gene lost 2 bases, with 12 bases spanning the gap. CDR3 region: CASSQERGAYTDTQYF. CDR3 nucleotides: TGTGCCAGCAGCCAAGAACGGGGGGCATACACAGATACGCAGTATTTT.

This chain links TRBV7-2 with TRBJ2-1; no definite D call. With 2 bases removed from V and 9 bases from J, the gap between germline ends came to 17 bases. Per the germline V gene, CDR1 is SGHTA and CDR2 is FQGNSA. This CDR3 spans 15 amino acids. The CDR3, as DNA: TGTGCCAGCAGCTTAAAGGCATGGCGGAGTGCTGAGCAGTTCTTC. It yields the protein CASSLKAWRSAEQFF.

The chain carries TRBV7-6 and TRBJ2-1; 11 nucleotides align to TRBD2. The V segment lost 6 bases and the J segment 4 bases; nucleotides outside the gene matches: 5. The CDR3 has 15 residues. The germline V gene encodes CDR1 SGHVS and CDR2 FNYEAQ. The CDR3 loop is CASSPSGGKYNEQFF. The CDR3, as DNA: TGTGCCAGCAGTCCTAGCGGGGGGAAATACAATGAGCAGTTCTTC.

This clonotype has more than one count but fewer than ten. This chain connects TRBV6-1 to TRBJ2-7, with 9 bases aligning to TRBD1. The CDR3 loop spans 15 amino acids. Germline assignment: CDR1 MNHNS and CDR2 SASEGT. Trimming took 3 bases from V and 5 from J; bases not matched to a gene: 8. CDR3 amino acids: CASSDYRDRANEQYF. CDR3 bases: TGTGCCAGCAGTGACTACCGGGACAGGGCAAACGAGCAGTACTTC.

This clonotype has at least ten counts. The chain combines TRBV5-1 with TRBJ2-7; a weak D match, TRBD1 (5 bases). V gave up 0 bases and J gave up 5 bases, with 15 bases separating them. This CDR3 is 15 amino acids long. Germline V gene sequence: CDR1 SGHRS, CDR2 YFSETQ. The CDR3 loop is CASSLARTPENEQYF. The CDR3, as DNA: TGCGCCAGCAGCTTGGCTAGGACACCCGAGAACGAGCAGTACTTC.

V is TRBV15 and J is TRBJ2-1, with TRBD2 matching 8 bases. V lost 0 bases and J lost 4; bases outside the gene matches: 8. The CDR3 is made up of 17 amino acids. Germline V gene data show CDR1 as LNHNV and CDR2 as YYDKDF (reference sequence). The CDR3 nucleotides read TGTGCCACCAGCAGAGATCCGGGACTAGGCTTATACAATGAGCAGTTCTTC. It codes for CATSRDPGLGLYNEQFF. The whole variable domain, remainder taken from reference TRBV15 and TRBJ2-1, is DAMVIQNPRYQVTQFGKPVTLSCSQTLNHNVMYWYQQKSSQAPKLLFHYYDKDFNNEADTPDNFQSRRPNTSFCFLDIRSPGLGDTAMYLCATSRDPGLGLYNEQFFGPGTRLTVL.

This clonotype was detected a few times. V usage is TRBV15 and J usage is TRBJ2-1; D is perhaps TRBD2 (5 bases). Germline lookup yields CDR1 LNHNV and CDR2 YYDKDF (reference sequence). The V and J ends lost 8 bases and 5 bases respectively, with 10 bases between them. This CDR3 spans 12 amino acids. The CDR3 nucleotides are TGTGCCACCGGAGACTATAACAATGAGCAGTTCTTC. Translation: CATGDYNNEQFF.

The table lists this clonotype with many counts. V is TRBV6-1 and J is TRBJ2-5; 9 positions match TRBD1. From germline, CDR1 is MNHNS and CDR2 SASEGT. J was trimmed by 0 bases and V by 5 bases; bases with no gene match: 4. The CDR3 is 15 amino acids. The CDR3 DNA follows: TGTGCCAGCAGTCCCGGGACAGGGAACCAAGAGACCCAGTACTTC. This translates into CASSPGTGNQETQYF.

The V and J genes are TRBV7-9 and TRBJ1-4; possible D gene TRBD1, 6 bases. Trimming left V 0 bases short and J 14 bases short, with 10 bases between. Germline CDR1 and CDR2: SEHNR and FQNEAQ (reference sequence). The CDR3 consists of 12 residues. The CDR3 DNA sequence: TGTGCCAGCAGCTTAGCGTCCGACAGGCTGTTTTTT. Translation: CASSLASDRLFF.